What follows are 5 T cell receptor beta chains derived from one specimen sequenced in a study of cytomegalovirus exposure and HLA in healthy donors. 60 Vbeta and 13 Jbeta primers were used in PCR. Assay used: immunoSEQ multiplex PCR; TCRdb lists only in-frame clones, some missing. The data contain under 200,000 clones, around 68% of them singletons. Sequencing input: PBMCs. These receptors were taken from a man aged 45 to 65 in good health and CMV-seronegative.

The chain recombines TRBV6-1 with TRBJ2-1; weak D call: TRBD2 (7 bases). The CDR3 extends over 15 amino acids. Germline CDR1 reads MNHNS; CDR2 reads SASEGT. V gave up 9 bases and J gave up 4 bases, with 19 bases separating them. CDR3 nucleotides: TGTGCCAGTTCATTCGGGGGGCTAAGATACAATGAGCAGTTCTTC. Translating it yields CASSFGGLRYNEQFF.

This clone was detected only a few times. This sequence joins TRBV4-2 and TRBJ1-1; D gene unclear. V dropped 6 bases and J dropped 5 bases, with 19 bases sitting between them. There are 15 residues in the CDR3. From germline, CDR1 is LGHNA and CDR2 YNFKEQ. CDR3 sequence reads: CASSRIIQKATEAFF. The CDR3 region has the DNA TGTGCCAGCAGTCGAATCATCCAGAAAGCGACTGAAGCTTTCTTT.

The gene calls are TRBV28 and TRBJ2-5; weak D call: TRBD1 (7 bases). V was pared by 3 bases and J by 5 bases, with 22 bases between. In germline, CDR1 is MDHEN, CDR2 SYDVKM. The CDR3 has 17 residues. The CDR3 loop reads CASSFGQGERGWETQYF. As DNA, the CDR3 is TGTGCCAGCAGTTTCGGCCAGGGGGAACGGGGGTGGGAGACCCAGTACTTC. Complete variable domain (other parts from reference TRBV28 and TRBJ2-5): DVKVTQSSRYLVKRTGEKVFLECVQDMDHENMFWYRQDPGLGLRLIYFSYDVKMKEKGDIPEGYSVSREKKERFSLILESASTNQTSMYLCASSFGQGERGWETQYFGPGTRLLVL.

This clone was counted only a few times. This chain links TRBV2 with TRBJ2-1, with no clear D. The CDR3 contains 15 residues. The germline gives CDR1 SNHLY, CDR2 FYNNEI. V was shortened by 3 bases and J by 6 bases, with 15 bases between the two germline ends. DNA of the CDR3: TGTGCCAGCAGTGACCAAGCGTCCCTAGTCAATGAGCAGTTCTTC. Translated, it gives CASSDQASLVNEQFF.

This chain joins TRBV6-1 and TRBJ1-2; TRBD1 aligns across 7 bases. Losses at the gene ends were 10 bases for V and 4 bases for J; bases not matched to a gene: 9. In germline, CDR1 is MNHNS, CDR2 SASEGT. This CDR3 spans 13 amino acids. The DNA for the CDR3 is TGTGCCACCTCCGGGGCAGGGGGCTATGGCTACACCTTC. Protein: CATSGAGGYGYTF.